These 24 T cell receptor beta chains were sequenced from one sample in a study of blood T cell repertoires in COVID-19. This table comes from immunoSEQ multiplex PCR, and its TCRdb copy is limited to in-frame clones, with some not included. The data hold approximately 260,000 clones, with roughly 84% observed a single time. Sequenced: PBMCs or T cells enriched from blood (not recorded which). These receptors originate from a man in his forties or fifties who had recovered from COVID-19.

This rearrangement joins TRBV5-6 to TRBJ1-1, with TRBD1 identical over 7 bases. The V segment lost 5 bases and the J segment 7 bases; nucleotides outside the gene matches: 8. The length of the CDR3 is 13 residues. Per the germline V gene, CDR1 is SGHDT and CDR2 is YYEEEE. This CDR3 is CASRRQGRDEAFF. CDR3 DNA: TGTGCCAGCAGACGACAGGGCAGAGATGAAGCTTTCTTT. The full variable domain, completed using reference TRBV5-6 and TRBJ1-1, is DAGVTQSPTHLIKTRGQQVTLRCSPKSGHDTVSWYQQALGQGPQFIFQYYEEEERQRGNFPDRFSGHQFPNYSSELNVNALLLGDSALYLCASRRQGRDEAFFGQGTRLTVV.

The chain couples TRBV7-8 to TRBJ2-7, with D maybe TRBD1 (5 bases). The CDR3 covers 15 residues. V was trimmed by 7 bases and J by 7 bases, leaving 23 bases between them. Germline V lookup: CDR1 SGHVS, CDR2 FQNEAQ. CDR3 residues: CASIQTAAGSGEQYF. As DNA, the CDR3 is TGTGCCAGCATCCAGACTGCGGCAGGGTCTGGTGAGCAGTACTTC.

This rearrangement joins TRBV9 to TRBJ2-1; 10 bases align to TRBD2. Looked up from germline, CDR1 is SGDLS and CDR2 is YYNGEE. The CDR3 has 14 residues. The J segment lost 8 bases and the V segment lost 3 bases, leaving 5 bases of the junction unmatched. The CDR3 nucleotides read TGTGCCAGCAGCGCGGTAGCGGGAGGCGATGAGCAGTTCTTC. Translation gives CASSAVAGGDEQFF.

CDR3 sequence reads: CASSLMGEGNTIYF. CDR3 coding DNA: TGTGCCAGCAGCTTAATGGGAGAGGGAAACACCATATATTTT. The rearrangement uses TRBV11-3 and TRBJ1-3; D gene uncertain. V dropped 2 bases and J dropped 4 bases, with 9 bases sitting between them. Germline values: CDR1 SGHNT, CDR2 YENEEA. The CDR3 is made up of 14 amino acids.

The genes are TRBV5-1 and TRBJ2-1; 10 nucleotides align to TRBD2. V shed 2 bases and J 6 bases; nucleotides not matched to a gene: 5. The germline gives CDR1 SGHRS, CDR2 YFSETQ. The CDR3 consists of 15 residues. CDR3 sequence (DNA): TGCGCCAGCAGCTTACGGACTAGCGGTCCCAATGAGCAGTTCTTC. As protein: CASSLRTSGPNEQFF.

The chain links TRBV28 to TRBJ1-1; 8 bases are shared with TRBD1. Germline V gene lookup returns CDR1 MDHEN and CDR2 SYDVKM. The CDR3 extends over 14 amino acids. The trim removed 6 bases at V and 2 bases at J, leaving 5 bases unmatched. The CDR3 is CASRSGGDNTEAFF. In DNA form, the CDR3 reads TGTGCCAGCAGATCAGGGGGCGATAACACTGAAGCTTTCTTT.

This sequence joins TRBV10-3 and TRBJ1-1; tentatively, D is TRBD1 (5 bases). Between the trimmed V and J ends, which lost 6 bases and 0 bases, there was a span of 5 bases. Germline V gene lookup returns CDR1 ENHRY and CDR2 SYGVKD. The CDR3 loop spans 12 amino acids. DNA of the CDR3: TGTGCCATCAGGACAGTGAACACTGAAGCTTTCTTT. Its protein is CAIRTVNTEAFF.

The chain recombines TRBV5-8 with TRBJ1-2; D not resolved. The V gene lost 4 bases and the J gene lost 10 bases, with 11 bases spanning the gap. The CDR3 is 11 residues long. Germline CDR1 and CDR2: SGHTS and YDEGEE. CDR3 coding DNA: TGTGCCAGCAGCGTATCCCTTGTCTACACCTTC. Translating gives CASSVSLVYTF.

This clone was seen just once. The chain combines TRBV2 with TRBJ1-2, with 8 bases aligning to TRBD1. This CDR3 contains 14 residues. Germline V gene data show CDR1 as SNHLY and CDR2 as FYNNEI. The V gene end was trimmed by 3 bases and the J gene end by 7 bases; junction bases not matched to a gene: 7. In nucleotides, the CDR3 is TGTGCCAGCAGTGAGCTTGGGACAGGTGGTGGCTACACCTTC. It yields the protein CASSELGTGGGYTF.

CDR3 nucleotides: TGCGCCTGGGACAGTTATAATTCACCCCTCCACTTT. This encodes CAWDSYNSPLHF. This rearrangement joins TRBV10-1 to TRBJ1-6, with TRBD1 matching over 7 bases. CDR1 WNHNN and CDR2 SYGVQD come from the germline V gene (reference sequence). This CDR3 spans 12 amino acids. V gave up 11 bases and J gave up 4 bases; unmatched junction bases: 2.

The chain links TRBV7-9 to TRBJ2-3; maybe TRBD2 (5 bases). This CDR3 is built from 14 residues. The V gene's germline CDR1 is SEHNR and CDR2 FQNEAQ (reference sequence). Trimming shortened V by 5 bases and J by 6 bases, and 15 bases separated the two germline ends. CDR3 DNA: TGTGCCAGCAGCGACTCGGGGTCGGTGGATACGCAGTATTTT. Translated: CASSDSGSVDTQYF.

The gene calls are TRBV11-2 and TRBJ1-4; D gene uncertain. V lost 1 base to trimming and J lost 7 bases, with 10 bases between them. The CDR3 extends over 14 amino acids. Germline CDR1 reads SGHAT; CDR2 reads FQNNGV. The CDR3 DNA follows: TGTGCCAGCAGCTTAGGGGCGCCAGTTGAAAAACTGTTTTTT. Its translation: CASSLGAPVEKLFF.

This chain connects TRBV5-1 to TRBJ1-6, with TRBD1 matching over 8 bases. The CDR3 has 15 residues. Trimming cost V 4 bases and J 8 bases; bases outside gene matches: 8. CDR1 is SGHRS and CDR2 is YFSETQ in the germline V gene. The CDR3 DNA reads TGCGCCAGCAGCCTCTCAGGGGGCGCGGATTCACCCCTCCACTTT. Its translation: CASSLSGGADSPLHF.

The chain joins TRBV3-1 (or the pseudogene TRBV3-2) to TRBJ1-6, with D unclear. Per the germline V gene, CDR1 is LGHDT and CDR2 is YNNKEL (reference sequence). Between the trimmed V and J ends, which lost 5 bases and 5 bases, there was a span of 10 bases. This CDR3 contains 14 residues. CDR3 protein: CASSLVRDNSPLHF. The CDR3 DNA is TGTGCCAGCAGCTTGGTTCGGGATAATTCACCCCTCCACTTT.

This chain links TRBV11-2 with TRBJ1-5, with D hard to call. Germline V lookup: CDR1 SGHAT, CDR2 FQNNGV. The CDR3 consists of 15 residues. V was pared by 3 bases and J by 4 bases, with 13 bases between. CDR3: CASSLGRGLNQPQHF. CDR3 coding DNA: TGTGCCAGCAGCTTGGGGAGAGGGCTGAATCAGCCCCAGCATTTT.

This sequence joins TRBV29-1 and TRBJ1-3, with no clear D. CDR1 and CDR2 (germline): SQVTM, ANQGSEA. The CDR3 contains 14 residues. Trimming removed 4 bases at V and 0 bases at J, with 10 bases between. Here the CDR3 reads CSVGGLNSGNTIYF. The CDR3 DNA follows: TGCAGCGTTGGCGGACTCAACTCTGGAAACACCATATATTTT.

This clone appeared a few times. The V and J genes are TRBV5-1 and TRBJ2-7; 8 bases match TRBD1. Germline values: CDR1 SGHRS, CDR2 YFSETQ. Unmatched junction bases numbered 9, after V lost 4 bases and J lost 6 bases. The CDR3 contains 14 residues. The CDR3 coding sequence is TGCGCCAGCAGCCCGAGAGCCGACAGGGGCGAGCAGTACTTC. Translation: CASSPRADRGEQYF. Drawing the rest from reference TRBV5-1 and TRBJ2-7, the complete variable domain is KAGVTQTPRYLIKTRGQQVTLSCSPISGHRSVSWYQQTPGQGLQFLFEYFSETQRNKGNFPGRFSGRQFSNSRSEMNVSTLELGDSALYLCASSPRADRGEQYFGPGTRLTVT.

The chain links TRBV5-1 to TRBJ1-5; 8 nucleotides align to TRBD1. Germline V CDR1 and CDR2: SGHRS, YFSETQ. The length of the CDR3 is 18 residues. With V trimmed by 2 bases and J by 0 bases, 10 bases remained unmatched. The CDR3, as DNA: TGCGCCAGCAGCTTCGACAGGGGCGAACGTAATAGCAATCAGCCCCAGCATTTT. Its protein product is CASSFDRGERNSNQPQHF.

V and J are TRBV29-1 and TRBJ2-1, with TRBD1 matching 7 bases. The CDR3 covers 14 residues. From germline, CDR1 is SQVTM and CDR2 ANQGSEA. For the CDR3, the DNA is TGCACCTCAGTTACAGGGGTCTCCCCCGATGAGCAGTTCTTC. It encodes CTSVTGVSPDEQFF.

The genes are TRBV2 and TRBJ2-2; TRBD1 aligns across 7 bases. The germline V gene encodes CDR1 SNHLY and CDR2 FYNNEI. This CDR3 region has 14 residues. The junction had 5 bases not matched to a gene; V was cut back by 8 bases and J by 2 bases. This CDR3 is CASSRQGNTGELFF. For the CDR3, the DNA is TGTGCCAGCTCGAGACAGGGAAACACCGGGGAGCTGTTTTTT. Looking up the rest from reference TRBV2 and TRBJ2-2 gives the full variable domain: EPEVTQTPSHQVTQMGQEVILRCVPISNHLYFYWYRQILGQKVEFLVSFYNNEISEKSEIFDDQFSVERPDGSNFTLKIRSTKLEDSAMYFCASSRQGNTGELFFGEGSRLTVL.

CDR3 in amino acids: CASSESIAAGGDNEQFF. CDR3 coding DNA: TGCGCCAGCAGTGAGTCGATAGCGGCGGGGGGAGACAATGAGCAGTTCTTC. The genes are TRBV10-1 and TRBJ2-1, with 8 positions matching TRBD2. Germline V gene data show CDR1 as WNHNN and CDR2 as SYGVQD (reference sequence). Germline trimming cut 0 bases from V and 5 bases from J; bases unmatched to any gene: 9. The CDR3 is 17 residues long.

V is TRBV19 and J is TRBJ1-2, with TRBD1 as a possible D gene (6 bases). The CDR3 has 13 residues. Germline V gene lookup returns CDR1 LNHDA and CDR2 SQIVND (reference sequence). V gave up 7 bases and J gave up 4 bases, with 13 bases separating them. This CDR3 reads CASKPGVSYGYTF. In nucleotides, the CDR3 is TGTGCCAGTAAACCAGGGGTGAGCTATGGCTACACCTTC.

Ten or more counts support this clone. CDR3 in DNA: TGTGCCAGCAGCTTCCCCTTTGGGGAGGCAAGCTCCTATAATTCACCCCTCCACTTT. Encoded protein: CASSFPFGEASSYNSPLHF. The chain carries TRBV7-2 and TRBJ1-6; D remains unclear. Trimming removed 3 bases from V and 0 bases from J, with 18 bases in between. The CDR3 totals 19 residues. In germline, CDR1 is SGHTA, CDR2 FQGNSA.

The chain joins TRBV7-2 to TRBJ1-1; D unresolved. Trimming pared 5 bases from V and 1 base from J, leaving 11 bases between. The CDR3 extends over 14 amino acids. The germline V gene encodes CDR1 SGHTA and CDR2 FQGNSA. CDR3 DNA sequence: TGTGCCAGCAGCCCCCAGACGGGGAACACTGAAGCTTTCTTT. This encodes CASSPQTGNTEAFF.